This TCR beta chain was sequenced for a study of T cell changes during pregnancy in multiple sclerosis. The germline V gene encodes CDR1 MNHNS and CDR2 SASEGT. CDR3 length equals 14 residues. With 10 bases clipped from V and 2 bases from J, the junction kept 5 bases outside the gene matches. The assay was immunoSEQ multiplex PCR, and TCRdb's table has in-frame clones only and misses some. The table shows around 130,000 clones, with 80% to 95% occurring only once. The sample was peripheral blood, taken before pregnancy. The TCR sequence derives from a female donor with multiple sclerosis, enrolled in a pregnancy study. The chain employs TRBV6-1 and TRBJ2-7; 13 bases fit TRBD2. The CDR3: CATLLAGGPYEQYF. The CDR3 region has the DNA TGTGCCACCTTACTAGCGGGAGGGCCCTACGAGCAGTACTTC.